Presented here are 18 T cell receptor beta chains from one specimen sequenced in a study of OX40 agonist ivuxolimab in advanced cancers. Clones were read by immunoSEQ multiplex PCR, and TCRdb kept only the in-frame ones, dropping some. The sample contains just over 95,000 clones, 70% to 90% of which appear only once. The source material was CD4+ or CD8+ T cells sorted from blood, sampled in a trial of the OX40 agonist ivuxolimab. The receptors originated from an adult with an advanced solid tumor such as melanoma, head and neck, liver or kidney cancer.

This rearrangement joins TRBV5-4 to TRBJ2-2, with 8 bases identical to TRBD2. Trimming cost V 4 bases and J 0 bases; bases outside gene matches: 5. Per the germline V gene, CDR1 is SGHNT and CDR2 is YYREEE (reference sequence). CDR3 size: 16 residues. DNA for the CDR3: TGTGCCAGCAGCCGGGGGGGGGCCGCGAACACCGGGGAGCTGTTTTTT. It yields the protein CASSRGGAANTGELFF.

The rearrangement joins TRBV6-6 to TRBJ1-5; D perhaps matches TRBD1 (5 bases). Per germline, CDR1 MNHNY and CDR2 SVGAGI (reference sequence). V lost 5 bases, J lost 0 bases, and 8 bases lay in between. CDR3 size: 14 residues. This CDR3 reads CASSTGTSNQPQHF. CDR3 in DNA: TGTGCCAGCAGTACCGGGACTAGCAATCAGCCCCAGCATTTT.

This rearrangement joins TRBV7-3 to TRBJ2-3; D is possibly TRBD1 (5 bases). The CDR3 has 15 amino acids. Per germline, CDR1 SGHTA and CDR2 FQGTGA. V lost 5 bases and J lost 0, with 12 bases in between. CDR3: CASSLDSTSTDTQYF. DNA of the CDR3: TGTGCCAGCAGCCTAGACAGTACTAGCACAGATACGCAGTATTTT.

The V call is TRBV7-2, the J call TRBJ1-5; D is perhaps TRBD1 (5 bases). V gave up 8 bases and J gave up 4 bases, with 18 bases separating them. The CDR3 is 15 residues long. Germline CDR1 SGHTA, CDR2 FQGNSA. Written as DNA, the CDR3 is TGTGCCAGCCAACCCGGGACGGTTAAAAATCAGCCCCAGCATTTT. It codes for CASQPGTVKNQPQHF.

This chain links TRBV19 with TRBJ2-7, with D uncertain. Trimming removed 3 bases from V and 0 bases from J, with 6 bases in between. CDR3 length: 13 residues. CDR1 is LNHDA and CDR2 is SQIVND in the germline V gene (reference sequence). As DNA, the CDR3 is TGTGCCAGTAGTATCTCATCCTCCTACGAGCAGTACTTC. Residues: CASSISSSYEQYF.

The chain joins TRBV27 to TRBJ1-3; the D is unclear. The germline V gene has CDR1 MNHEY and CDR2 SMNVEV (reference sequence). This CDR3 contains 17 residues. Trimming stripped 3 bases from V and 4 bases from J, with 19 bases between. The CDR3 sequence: CASSLSFDLPGGNTIYF. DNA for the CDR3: TGTGCCAGCAGTTTGTCTTTTGACCTCCCTGGCGGAAACACCATATATTTT.

As DNA, the CDR3 is TGTGCCAGCTCATCTCTCCCGGGCGAGCAGTACTTC. Its translation is CASSSLPGEQYF. This rearrangement joins TRBV18 to TRBJ2-7; no definite D call. The germline gives CDR1 KGHSH, CDR2 LQKENI. Trimming shortened V by 5 bases and J by 6 bases, and 11 bases separated the two germline ends. The CDR3 totals 12 residues.

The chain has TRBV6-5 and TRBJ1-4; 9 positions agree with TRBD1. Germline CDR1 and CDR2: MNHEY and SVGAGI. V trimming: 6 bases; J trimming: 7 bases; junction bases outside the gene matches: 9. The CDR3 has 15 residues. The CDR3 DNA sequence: TGTGCCAGCAGCCTGGTGGGACAGGGTGCTGAAAAACTGTTTTTT. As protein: CASSLVGQGAEKLFF.

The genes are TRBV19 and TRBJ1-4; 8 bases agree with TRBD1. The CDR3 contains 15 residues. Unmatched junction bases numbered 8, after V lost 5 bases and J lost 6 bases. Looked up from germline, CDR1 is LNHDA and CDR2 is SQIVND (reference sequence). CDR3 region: CASSPRQGLDEKLFF. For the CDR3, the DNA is TGTGCCAGTAGTCCCCGACAGGGGTTAGATGAAAAACTGTTTTTT. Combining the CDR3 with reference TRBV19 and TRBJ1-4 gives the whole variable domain DGGITQSPKYLFRKEGQNVTLSCEQNLNHDAMYWYRQDPGQGLRLIYYSQIVNDFQKGDIAEGYSVSREKKESFPLTVTSAQKNPTAFYLCASSPRQGLDEKLFFGSGTQLSVL.

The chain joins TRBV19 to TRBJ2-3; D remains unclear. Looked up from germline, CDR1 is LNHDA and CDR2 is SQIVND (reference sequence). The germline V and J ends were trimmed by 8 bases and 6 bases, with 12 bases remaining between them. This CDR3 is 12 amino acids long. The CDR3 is CASRSRWDTQYF. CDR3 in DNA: TGTGCCAGTCGGTCGAGGTGGGATACGCAGTATTTT.

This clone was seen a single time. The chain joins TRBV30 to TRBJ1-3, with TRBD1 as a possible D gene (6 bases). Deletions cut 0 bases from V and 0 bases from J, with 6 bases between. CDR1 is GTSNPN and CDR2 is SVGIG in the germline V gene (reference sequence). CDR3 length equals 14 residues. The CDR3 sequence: CAWSVDSSGNTIYF. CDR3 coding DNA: TGTGCCTGGAGTGTGGACAGCTCTGGAAACACCATATATTTT.

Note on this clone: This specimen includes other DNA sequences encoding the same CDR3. This CDR3 is CASSSGTSGRAYEQYF. The CDR3, as DNA: TGTGCCAGCAGCTCCGGGACTAGCGGGAGAGCTTACGAGCAGTACTTC. The chain couples TRBV5-6 to TRBJ2-7; 14 bases align to TRBD2. There are 16 residues in the CDR3. V lost 3 bases and J lost 4; bases outside the gene matches: 6. In germline, CDR1 is SGHDT, CDR2 YYEEEE.

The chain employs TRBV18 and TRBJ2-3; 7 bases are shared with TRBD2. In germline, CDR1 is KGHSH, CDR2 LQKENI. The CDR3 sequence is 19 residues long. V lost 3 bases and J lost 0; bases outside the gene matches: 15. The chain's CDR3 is CASSPGWSGNTYSTDTQYF. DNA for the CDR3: TGTGCCAGCTCACCGGGGTGGAGCGGGAACACCTATAGCACAGATACGCAGTATTTT.

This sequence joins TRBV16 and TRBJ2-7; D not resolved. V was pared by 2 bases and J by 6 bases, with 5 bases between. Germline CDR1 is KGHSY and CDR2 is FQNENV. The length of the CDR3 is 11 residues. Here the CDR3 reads CASSQNLEQYF. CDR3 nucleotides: TGTGCCAGCAGCCAAAATCTCGAGCAGTACTTC.

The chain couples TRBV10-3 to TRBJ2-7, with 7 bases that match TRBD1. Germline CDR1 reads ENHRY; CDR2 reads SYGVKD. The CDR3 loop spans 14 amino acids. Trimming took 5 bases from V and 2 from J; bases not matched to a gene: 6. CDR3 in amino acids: CAISKLGQTYEQYF. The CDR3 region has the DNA TGTGCCATCAGTAAGCTGGGACAGACCTACGAGCAGTACTTC.

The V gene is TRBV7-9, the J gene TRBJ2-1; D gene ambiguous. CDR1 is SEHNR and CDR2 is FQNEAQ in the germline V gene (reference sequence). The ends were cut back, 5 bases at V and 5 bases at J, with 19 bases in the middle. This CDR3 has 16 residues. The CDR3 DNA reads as TGTGCCAGCAGCCCGCCTGGACCCCTGAGTCACAATGAGCAGTTCTTC. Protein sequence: CASSPPGPLSHNEQFF.

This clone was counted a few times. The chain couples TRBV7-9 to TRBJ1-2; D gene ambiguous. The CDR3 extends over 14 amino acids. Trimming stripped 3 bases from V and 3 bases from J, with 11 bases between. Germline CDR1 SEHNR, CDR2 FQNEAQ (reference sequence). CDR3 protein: CASSLSAFDYGYTF. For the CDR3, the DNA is TGTGCCAGCAGCTTGTCGGCTTTTGACTATGGCTACACCTTC.

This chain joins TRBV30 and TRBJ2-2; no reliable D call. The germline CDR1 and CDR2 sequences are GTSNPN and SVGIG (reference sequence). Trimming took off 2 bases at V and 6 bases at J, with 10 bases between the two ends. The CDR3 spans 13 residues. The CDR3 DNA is TGTGCCTGGAGTCGCTGGGATTCCGGGGAGCTGTTTTTT. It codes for CAWSRWDSGELFF.